Below, 12 T cell receptor beta chains from the same sample are listed, as sequenced in a study of CD8+CD57+ T cells in acquired aplastic anemia. The patients chosen for sequencing had shown expansion of CD8+CD57+ cells (detected by flow cytometry). Profiles of TCR beta VDJ and CDR3 were generated from a genomic DNA template. TCRdb reprocessed the reads via MiXCR and lists one record per CDR3 protein. In the table there are about 200,000 distinct CDR3 sequences, 65% of which are singletons. Sequencing was performed on sorted CD4+, CD8+, or CD8+CD57+ T cells (not recorded which) from PBMCs. These receptors originate from a human donor with aplastic anemia.

V is TRBV24-1 and J is TRBJ2-5, with D perhaps matching TRBD1 (5 bases). The germline V gene has CDR1 KGHDR and CDR2 SFDVKD. This CDR3 is built from 15 residues. Trimming took 3 bases from V and 3 from J, leaving 13 bases between them. In DNA, the CDR3 is TGTGCCACCAGTGATGCAGGGAAAGAGAAAGAGACCCAGTACTTC. Translation gives CATSDAGKEKETQYF.

The chain employs TRBV15 and TRBJ2-1, with 9 bases fitting TRBD2. The J segment lost 10 bases and the V segment lost 3 bases, leaving 16 bases of the junction unmatched. The CDR3 length is 17 residues. The germline CDR1 and CDR2 sequences are LNHNV and YYDKDF (reference sequence). As DNA, the CDR3 is TGTGCCACCAGCAGCTCCAGGTCGGCTAGCGGGGTCTTCGAGCAGTTCTTC. Its protein is CATSSSRSASGVFEQFF. Full variable domain (remainder filled in from reference TRBV15 and TRBJ2-1): DAMVIQNPRYQVTQFGKPVTLSCSQTLNHNVMYWYQQKSSQAPKLLFHYYDKDFNNEADTPDNFQSRRPNTSFCFLDIRSPGLGDTAMYLCATSSSRSASGVFEQFFGPGTRLTVL.

This chain links TRBV24-1 with TRBJ2-5, with D hard to call. V lost 11 bases to trimming and J lost 2 bases, with 17 bases between them. CDR3 length: 14 amino acids. Germline CDR1 is KGHDR and CDR2 is SFDVKD. The CDR3 reads CASRPTLTQETQYF. The CDR3 bases are TGTGCCAGCAGACCGACACTTACACAAGAGACCCAGTACTTC.

As concerns this clonotype: Without the conserved terminal phenylalanine or tryptophan, this CDR3 likely stems from a read error. J is TRBJ1-1 and V is TRBV24-1, with 9 bases fitting TRBD1. CDR3 size: 14 residues. After removal of 4 bases from V and 5 bases from J, the junction contained 4 bases not matched to a gene. Germline-derived CDR1 and CDR2 are KGHDR and SFDVKD. Here the CDR3 reads CATSDAGQGTEAFL. The CDR3 bases are TGTGCCACCAGTGACGCGGGACAGGGAACTGAAGCTTTCCTT.

This clonotype came up many times. This rearrangement joins TRBV9 to TRBJ1-5; possible D gene TRBD1, 5 bases. The CDR3 totals 14 residues. Germline values: CDR1 SGDLS, CDR2 YYNGEE. Trimming shortened V by 0 bases and J by 7 bases, and 11 bases separated the two germline ends. CDR3 nucleotides: TGTGCCAGCAGCGTAGGAGGACGGGGCCAGCCCCAGCATTTT. Amino acid sequence: CASSVGGRGQPQHF.

This clonotype was counted between two and nine times. The chain recombines TRBV20-1 with TRBJ2-3; a possible D gene is TRBD2 (7 bases). Germline V gene lookup returns CDR1 DFQATT and CDR2 SNEGSKA (reference sequence). Trimming stripped 3 bases from V and 4 bases from J, with 14 bases between. The CDR3 covers 14 residues. The CDR3 DNA follows: TGCAGTGCTAGGAAGGCGGGGGCGGCAGATACGCAGTATTTT. It encodes CSARKAGAADTQYF.

V is TRBV11-3 and J is TRBJ2-7, with 9 bases identical to TRBD2. There are 16 residues in the CDR3. CDR1 and CDR2 from the germline V gene are SGHNT and YENEEA. V shed 0 bases and J 3 bases; nucleotides not matched to a gene: 6. CDR3 residues: CASSLEGGLARYEQYF. The CDR3 DNA follows: TGTGCCAGCAGCTTAGAGGGGGGACTAGCCCGCTACGAGCAGTACTTC.

The chain joins TRBV7-7 to TRBJ2-2; D may be TRBD1 (5 bases). Trimming removed 6 bases from V and 1 base from J, with 9 bases in between. From germline, CDR1 is SSHAT and CDR2 FNYEAQ (reference sequence). This CDR3 comprises 14 residues. The CDR3, as DNA: TGTGCCAGCAGGGACACAGGGAACACCGGGGAGCTGTTTTTT. This codes for CASRDTGNTGELFF. The full variable domain, in which reference TRBV7-7 and TRBJ2-2 provide the parts outside the CDR3, is GAGVSQSPRYKVTKRGQDVTLRCDPISSHATLYWYQQALGQGPEFLTYFNYEAQPDKSGLPSDRFSAERPEGSISTLTIQRTEQRDSAMYRCASRDTGNTGELFFGEGSRLTVL.

The rearrangement joins TRBV7-9 to TRBJ2-3; TRBD2 matches at 8 bases. The CDR3 contains 14 residues. Trimming at V came to 1 base and at J to 7 bases, leaving 4 bases not matched to a gene. Germline V gene data show CDR1 as SEHNR and CDR2 as FQNEAQ (reference sequence). The CDR3 reads CASSLDGGANTQYF. Here the CDR3 DNA reads TGTGCCAGCAGCTTAGACGGGGGGGCGAATACGCAGTATTTT.

This clonotype was observed a few times. This chain links TRBV5-1 with TRBJ1-2; TRBD1 agrees at 10 bases. CDR1 and CDR2 from the germline V gene are SGHRS and YFSETQ. The CDR3 spans 13 residues. V shed 2 bases and J 6 bases; nucleotides not matched to a gene: 1. CDR3 sequence reads: CASSFGQGDGYTF. DNA for the CDR3: TGCGCCAGCAGCTTCGGACAGGGGGATGGCTACACCTTC.

The chain uses TRBV10-3 and TRBJ2-1; 14 nucleotides line up with TRBD2. The CDR3 is 15 amino acids. The germline V gene encodes CDR1 ENHRY and CDR2 SYGVKD. V lost 10 bases, J lost 6 bases, and 8 bases stayed unmatched. CDR3 sequence reads: CATRTGTSGGNEQFF. The CDR3 DNA reads as TGTGCCACCCGAACCGGGACTAGCGGGGGCAATGAGCAGTTCTTC.

This clonotype was picked up many times. The chain combines TRBV12-3 or TRBV12-4 with TRBJ2-6; D call uncertain. V was pared by 6 bases and J by 1 base, with 4 bases between. The CDR3 consists of 13 residues. The CDR3 protein is CASRGSGANVLTF. In DNA, the CDR3 is TGTGCCAGCAGGGGATCTGGGGCCAACGTCCTGACTTTC.